The rows below give T cell receptor beta chains drawn from one sample of a study of breast tumors, draining lymph nodes, adjacent tissues. In TCRdb, the multiplex PCR reads were re-called with MiXCR into one record per CDR3 protein. The table has about 230,000 distinct CDR3 sequences, less than 40% seen once; the top ten hold approximately 1.5%. The material sequenced was axillary lymph node tissue. These receptor sequences come from a female donor with breast cancer. Some clones in this sample may be carry-over from other donors' samples. Each CDR3 is given with its conserved first and last residue. D genes are given only for firm matches. Size tells how often a clone was seen (once, few, many) or the class of an expanded clone, and some rows leave it out.

cdr3_aa	cdr3_nt	cdr3_length	d_call	v_call	clone_size	j_call
CASSSASGRSETQYF	TGTGCCAGCAGCTCGGCTAGCGGGAGGAGTGAGACCCAGTACTTC	15	TRBD2	TRBV11-2	many	TRBJ2-5
CASSSPGQALYEQYF	TGTGCCAGCAGCTCTCCGGGACAGGCCCTCTACGAGCAGTACTTC	15	TRBD1	TRBV13	many	TRBJ2-7
CASSITGPGELFF	TGTGCCAGCAGCATTACCGGGCCCGGGGAGCTGTTTTTT	13	-	TRBV7-9	-	TRBJ2-2
CASSQTSGYTGELFF	TGTGCCAGCAGCCAGACTAGCGGGTACACCGGGGAGCTGTTTTTT	15	TRBD2	TRBV4-2	many	TRBJ2-2
CASTQAGGWGETQYF	TGTGCCAGCACCCAAGCGGGAGGGTGGGGGGAGACCCAGTACTTC	15	TRBD2	TRBV6-5	-	TRBJ2-5
CASSLGDTGRTQYF	TGTGCCAGCAGCTTAGGGGACACGGGTAGGACCCAGTACTTC	14	-	TRBV11-3	many	TRBJ2-5
CASSLGASSGGGGYEQYF	TGCGCCAGCAGCTTGGGTGCGAGTAGCGGAGGGGGAGGGTACGAGCAGTACTTC	18	-	TRBV5-1	many	TRBJ2-7
CASSYGGGANEKLFF	TGTGCCAGCAGTTACGGGGGGGGTGCTAATGAAAAACTGTTTTTT	15	-	TRBV6-6	many	TRBJ1-4
CASSPQGLAGNEQFF	TGCGCCAGCAGCCCTCAGGGACTAGCAGGCAATGAGCAGTTCTTC	15	TRBD2	TRBV4-1	many	TRBJ2-1
CASSSPSGTRFGPIQETQYF	TGTGCCAGCAGCTCGCCCTCCGGGACTAGGTTCGGCCCGATTCAAGAGACCCAGTACTTC	20	TRBD2	TRBV11-3	many	TRBJ2-5
CASSLGGGGNYGYTF	TGCGCCAGCAGCTTGGGCGGAGGGGGAAACTATGGCTACACCTTC	15	-	TRBV5-1	many	TRBJ1-2
CSARDPEQGRRNTEAFF	TGCAGTGCTAGAGACCCGGAACAGGGGAGGCGGAACACTGAAGCTTTCTTT	17	TRBD1	TRBV20-1	few	TRBJ1-1
CASTEWGNNYGYTF	TGTGCCAGCACCGAGTGGGGAAATAACTATGGCTACACCTTC	14	-	TRBV2	-	TRBJ1-2
CASSLGEQNEQFF	TGTGCCAGCTCACTAGGGGAACAGAATGAGCAGTTCTTC	13	-	TRBV18	few	TRBJ2-1
CASEGRGLTGYNEQFF	TGTGCCAGCGAGGGGAGGGGATTGACAGGATACAATGAGCAGTTCTTC	16	-	TRBV7-9	many	TRBJ2-1
CASSLANSDTEAFF	TGTGCCAGCAGTTTAGCTAATTCGGACACTGAAGCTTTCTTT	14	-	TRBV12-3/TRBV12-4	many	TRBJ1-1
CATRQGGIHEQYF	TGTGCCACGAGACAGGGGGGAATCCACGAGCAGTACTTC	13	TRBD1	TRBV11-2	many	TRBJ2-7
CASSLSVAGGLRGTDTQYF	TGCGCCAGCAGCTTGTCAGTAGCGGGAGGGCTACGTGGCACAGATACGCAGTATTTT	19	TRBD2	TRBV5-1	many	TRBJ2-3
CASSIDTTRGNSPLHF	TGTGCCAGTAGTATAGATACCACCCGGGGCAATTCACCCCTCCACTTT	16	-	TRBV19	-	TRBJ1-6
CASSRSTSYTF	TGTGCCAGCAGCCGCTCGACGAGCTACACCTTC	11	-	TRBV12-3/TRBV12-4	many	TRBJ1-2
CASSVGRLDGYTF	TGTGCCAGCAGCGTAGGCAGGCTGGATGGCTACACCTTC	13	-	TRBV9	many	TRBJ1-2
CASSGGRVAVRTDTQYF	TGTGCCAGCAGCGGGGGGCGGGTAGCAGTGCGCACAGATACGCAGTATTTT	17	-	TRBV9	many	TRBJ2-3
CASSLGSGVDTQYF	TGCGCCAGCAGCTTGGGGTCAGGTGTAGACACCCAGTACTTC	14	-	TRBV5-1	few	TRBJ2-5
CSASRGVSSYNEQFF	TGCAGTGCTAGTCGAGGCGTAAGCTCCTACAATGAGCAGTTCTTC	15	-	TRBV20-1	many	TRBJ2-1
CALLAGLNTEAFF	TGTGCCCTACTAGCAGGGCTGAACACTGAAGCTTTCTTT	13	-	TRBV7-2	many	TRBJ1-1
CASSRTSPSYEQYF	TGTGCCAGCAGCCGAACTAGCCCCTCCTACGAGCAGTACTTC	14	-	TRBV6-2/TRBV6-3	-	TRBJ2-7
CSATSGRGPGELFF	TGCAGTGCTACGAGCGGGAGAGGGCCCGGGGAGCTGTTTTTT	14	TRBD2	TRBV20-1	many	TRBJ2-2
CASSLPRQVTDTQYF	TGTGCCAGCAGCCTCCCCCGGCAGGTAACAGATACGCAGTATTTT	15	-	TRBV28	few	TRBJ2-3
CASSFWTSGSTDTQYF	TGTGCCAGCAGCTTTTGGACTAGCGGGAGCACAGATACGCAGTATTTT	16	TRBD2	TRBV5-6	many	TRBJ2-3
CASSQGRASGSWYGEQFF	TGTGCCAGCAGCCAAGGTAGAGCTAGCGGGAGTTGGTACGGTGAGCAGTTCTTC	18	TRBD2	TRBV14	-	TRBJ2-1
CASSTRTSGPGDTQYF	TGTGCCAGCAGCACAAGAACTAGCGGCCCGGGAGATACGCAGTATTTT	16	TRBD2	TRBV7-2	many	TRBJ2-3
CASSQAPGGYEQYF	TGCGCCAGCAGCCAAGCTCCAGGCGGGTACGAGCAGTACTTC	14	-	TRBV4-1	-	TRBJ2-7
CASSRGRSTNNYGYTF	TGTGCCAGCAGCCGGGGACGGTCCACTAATAACTATGGCTACACCTTC	16	-	TRBV5-5	many	TRBJ1-2
CASSPPAGRAYNEQFF	TGTGCCAGCAGCCCGCCTGCCGGGCGCGCTTACAATGAGCAGTTCTTC	16	-	TRBV5-4	-	TRBJ2-1
CASRRTSGINEQYF	TGTGCCAGCAGGAGGACTAGCGGGATTAACGAGCAGTACTTC	14	TRBD2	TRBV6-2/TRBV6-3	many	TRBJ2-7
CASSPGETGENEKLFF	TGTGCCAGCAGCCCGGGGGAGACAGGGGAAAATGAAAAACTGTTTTTT	16	TRBD1	TRBV11-3	many	TRBJ1-4
CASSQRDRDVNGYTF	TGTGCCAGCAGCCAAAGGGACAGGGACGTGAATGGCTACACCTTC	15	TRBD1	TRBV4-2	many	TRBJ1-2
CSGREPDEQFF	TGCAGCGGTCGTGAACCGGATGAGCAGTTCTTC	11	-	TRBV29-1	many	TRBJ2-1
CASSVEVHSGNTIYF	TGTGCCAGCAGCGTAGAGGTACACTCTGGAAACACCATATATTTT	15	-	TRBV9	many	TRBJ1-3
CAWSARGLNYGYTF	TGTGCCTGGAGTGCCAGGGGGCTGAACTATGGCTACACCTTC	14	TRBD1	TRBV30	many	TRBJ1-2
CASSTRRAGYTF	TGTGCCAGCAGTACCCGGCGGGCGGGCTACACCTTC	12	-	TRBV2	-	TRBJ1-2
CASSWDRNTIYF	TGTGCCAGCAGCTGGGATCGAAACACCATATATTTT	12	-	TRBV11-2	-	TRBJ1-3
CASSQRGGFGSGYTF	TGTGCCAGCTCCCAGAGGGGGGGATTCGGCTCTGGCTACACCTTC	15	-	TRBV6-5	many	TRBJ1-2
CASSKTLAGGLETQYF	TGTGCCAGCAGCAAGACACTAGCGGGAGGTTTAGAGACCCAGTACTTC	16	TRBD2	TRBV7-9	many	TRBJ2-5
CASSVNRGRTKFQETQYF	TGTGCCAGTAGTGTGAACAGGGGTAGGACTAAATTCCAAGAGACCCAGTACTTC	18	-	TRBV19	-	TRBJ2-5
CASSQVLAGPEHF	TGTGCCAGCAGCCAAGTGCTAGCGGGGCCCGAGCATTTT	13	-	TRBV7-3	-	TRBJ1-5
CASSILGLAGGPDTQYF	TGTGCCAGTAGTATTTTGGGACTAGCGGGAGGGCCAGATACGCAGTATTTT	17	TRBD2	TRBV19	many	TRBJ2-3
CASSFLLLDREGEKLFF	TGTGCCAGCAGCTTTCTCCTACTGGACAGGGAGGGCGAAAAACTGTTTTTT	17	TRBD1	TRBV7-9	many	TRBJ1-4